These T cell receptor beta chains were read from a single sample in a study of blood T cells in healthy people across ages. One entry per CDR3 protein results from TCRdb running MiXCR on the 5' RACE reads. The data show over a million distinct CDR3 sequences, 42% seen once. The sequenced sample was blood. The receptors were sampled from a woman in her late teens or twenties in good health. CDR3s include the opening cysteine and the closing phenylalanine or tryptophan. Fields, in order: clone size, V gene, J gene, D gene, CDR3 DNA, CDR3 protein. The D gene is left open where the match is weak. Size values are once, few and many counts, or a class for expanded clones, and some rows have none.

size: -; V: TRBV5-4; J: TRBJ2-5; D: -; DNA: TGTGCCAGCAGCGGCCGGGGCGGCCAAGAGACCCAGTACTTC; CDR3: CASSGRGGQETQYF
size: -; V: TRBV6-5; J: TRBJ2-6; D: -; DNA: TGTGCCAGCAGGTGGGGTGTGGCCTCTGGGGCCAACGTCCTGACTTTC; CDR3: CASRWGVASGANVLTF
size: -; V: TRBV5-5; J: TRBJ1-5; D: -; DNA: TGTGCCAGCAGCTCCGGGACCGCCCTAATTAATCAGCCCCAGCATTTT; CDR3: CASSSGTALINQPQHF
size: -; V: TRBV6-2/TRBV6-3; J: TRBJ2-3; D: -; DNA: TGTGCCAGCAGGAGGGCGGGTGTGAGTCCAGATACGCAGTATTTT; CDR3: CASRRAGVSPDTQYF
size: few; V: TRBV20-1; J: TRBJ2-5; D: -; DNA: TGCAGTGCACTTGAAAGGGAGACCCAGTACTTC; CDR3: CSALERETQYF
size: -; V: TRBV24-1; J: TRBJ2-2; D: TRBD1; DNA: TGTGCCACCAGTGACCCAGGGGGCGCGAACACCGGGGAGCTGTTTTTT; CDR3: CATSDPGGANTGELFF
size: few; V: TRBV28; J: TRBJ2-7; D: TRBD1; DNA: TGTGCCAGCAGTCCCGGGACAGGCCTAACCTACGAGCAGTACTTC; CDR3: CASSPGTGLTYEQYF
size: -; V: TRBV20-1; J: TRBJ2-4; D: TRBD1; DNA: TGCAGTGCTCTGAACAAAGACAGGGGGCGGAAGGACATTCAGTACTTC; CDR3: CSALNKDRGRKDIQYF
size: -; V: TRBV6-6; J: TRBJ1-6; D: -; DNA: TGTGCCAGCAGTCCTGGACAGCCCGGCTCACCCCTCCACTTT; CDR3: CASSPGQPGSPLHF
size: -; V: TRBV6-5; J: TRBJ2-7; D: -; DNA: TGTGCCAGCAGTCCGTCGTTACGCGAGCAGTACTTC; CDR3: CASSPSLREQYF
size: -; V: TRBV6-6; J: TRBJ2-1; D: TRBD1; DNA: TGTGCCAGCGGCTCGGGACAGGGGAACAATGAGCAGTTCTTC; CDR3: CASGSGQGNNEQFF
size: -; V: TRBV6-7; J: TRBJ2-7; D: TRBD2; DNA: TGTGCCAGCAGTTACTCGAGGCTAGCGGGGGGGCGAAACTACGAGCAGTACTTC; CDR3: CASSYSRLAGGRNYEQYF
size: many; V: TRBV6-5; J: TRBJ2-7; D: -; DNA: TGTGCCAGCAGTTTATCGGGGGCAACCTACGAGCAGTACTTC; CDR3: CASSLSGATYEQYF
size: few; V: TRBV20-1; J: TRBJ1-5; D: -; DNA: TGCAGTGCTAGAGATCTCCTCGCGGGCCAGCCCCAGCATTTT; CDR3: CSARDLLAGQPQHF
size: -; V: TRBV29-1; J: TRBJ2-7; D: -; DNA: TGCAGCGTCAGAAACAGGGCGGGGAGGTCCCAATACGAGCAGTACTTC; CDR3: CSVRNRAGRSQYEQYF
size: -; V: TRBV20-1; J: TRBJ2-7; D: TRBD1; DNA: TGCAGTGCGACCGGGACAGGGGGCCCCTACGAGCAGTACTTC; CDR3: CSATGTGGPYEQYF
size: few; V: TRBV28; J: TRBJ1-5; D: -; DNA: TGTGCCAGCAGTCCCCCTCCTGAGGCAGGGAATCAGCCCCAGCATTTT; CDR3: CASSPPPEAGNQPQHF
size: -; V: TRBV6-5; J: TRBJ2-5; D: TRBD1; DNA: TGTGCCAGCAGTTGGACAGGGGTTGGAGAGACCCAGTACTTC; CDR3: CASSWTGVGETQYF
size: many; V: TRBV5-1; J: TRBJ2-1; D: TRBD2; DNA: TGCGCCAGCAGCTTTACGGGGGGCTACAATGAGCAGTTCTTC; CDR3: CASSFTGGYNEQFF
size: -; V: TRBV5-1; J: TRBJ2-1; D: -; DNA: TGCGCCAGCAGCTTGGGTGCTAGTAACAATGAGCAGTTCTTC; CDR3: CASSLGASNNEQFF
size: -; V: TRBV6-2/TRBV6-3; J: TRBJ2-1; D: TRBD1; DNA: TGTGCCAGCAGTTCCCGGGACAGGTCCTACAGCGGTTTCAATGAGCAGTTCTTC; CDR3: CASSSRDRSYSGFNEQFF
size: -; V: TRBV4-1; J: TRBJ1-6; D: TRBD1; DNA: TGCGCCAGCAGCCAATCCGGGACAGGTTTTGGGGATCTCCACTTT; CDR3: CASSQSGTGFGDLHF
size: few; V: TRBV6-5; J: TRBJ2-1; D: -; DNA: TGTGCCAGTGGGCGGATCTCCTACAATGAGCAGTTCTTC; CDR3: CASGRISYNEQFF
size: -; V: TRBV28; J: TRBJ2-3; D: -; DNA: TGTGCCAGCGCCCCGGAGGCCTTTAGCACAGATACGCAGTATTTT; CDR3: CASAPEAFSTDTQYF
size: -; V: TRBV11-2; J: TRBJ1-1; D: TRBD1; DNA: TGTGCCAGCAGCCCACGCCGGGGGACAGTAGTGGACACTGAAGCTTTCTTT; CDR3: CASSPRRGTVVDTEAFF
size: -; V: TRBV12-3/TRBV12-4; J: TRBJ2-7; D: TRBD2; DNA: TGTGCCAGCAGTCCGACTAGCGGGCGAGGCGAGCAGTACTTC; CDR3: CASSPTSGRGEQYF
size: -; V: TRBV5-6; J: TRBJ1-2; D: -; DNA: TGTGCCAGCAGCCTCCGGGGGACGGCTTATGGCTACACCTTC; CDR3: CASSLRGTAYGYTF
size: few; V: TRBV11-2; J: TRBJ2-1; D: -; DNA: TGTGCCAGCAGTTATGACGGCAATGAGCAGTTCTTC; CDR3: CASSYDGNEQFF
size: -; V: TRBV10-3; J: TRBJ1-3; D: -; DNA: TGTGCCATCAGTGATTCGGCAGGGGTGGATCTTGACACCATATATTTT; CDR3: CAISDSAGVDLDTIYF
size: few; V: TRBV7-2; J: TRBJ2-7; D: -; DNA: TGTGCCAGCAGCTTCCGATCCGGGCCAGGCTCCTACGAGCAGTACTTC; CDR3: CASSFRSGPGSYEQYF
size: few; V: TRBV3-1; J: TRBJ2-7; D: TRBD1; DNA: TGTGCCAGCAGCAAGTACAGGGGGTACTCCTACGAGCAGTACTTC; CDR3: CASSKYRGYSYEQYF
size: -; V: TRBV20-1; J: TRBJ2-7; D: TRBD2; DNA: TGCAGTGCTAGAGGACTAGCGGCCCGCTACGAGCAGTACTTC; CDR3: CSARGLAARYEQYF
size: -; V: TRBV6-5; J: TRBJ2-5; D: -; DNA: TGTGCCAGCAGTTACTCCCCGACTTCTGAGCAGTACTTC; CDR3: CASSYSPTSEQYF
size: -; V: TRBV2; J: TRBJ2-5; D: -; DNA: TGTGCCAGCAGTGGGATAGGTGGGGAGACCCAGTACTTC; CDR3: CASSGIGGETQYF
size: -; V: TRBV28; J: TRBJ2-1; D: -; DNA: TGTGCCAGCAGTTTTGTCACAACTTCGTACGATGAGCAGTTCTTC; CDR3: CASSFVTTSYDEQFF
size: -; V: TRBV20-1; J: TRBJ2-1; D: -; DNA: TGCAGTGCAGACATCGTCGGTTGGGGGAATGAGCAGTTCTTC; CDR3: CSADIVGWGNEQFF
size: -; V: TRBV6-5; J: TRBJ1-1; D: -; DNA: TGTGCCAGCATGGAGACGGGGGGCAAGACTGAAGCTTTCTTT; CDR3: CASMETGGKTEAFF
size: -; V: TRBV4-2; J: TRBJ2-3; D: -; DNA: TGTGCCAGCAGCCAAGCGGGACAAGACACAGATACGCAGTATTTT; CDR3: CASSQAGQDTDTQYF
size: -; V: TRBV6-4; J: TRBJ2-1; D: -; DNA: TGTGCCAGCAGTGACTCTCTTGGGACTTACTACAATGAGCAGTTCTTC; CDR3: CASSDSLGTYYNEQFF
size: -; V: TRBV19; J: TRBJ2-1; D: -; DNA: TGTGCCAGTAAGGGGACTGACAATTACAATGAGCAGTTCTTC; CDR3: CASKGTDNYNEQFF